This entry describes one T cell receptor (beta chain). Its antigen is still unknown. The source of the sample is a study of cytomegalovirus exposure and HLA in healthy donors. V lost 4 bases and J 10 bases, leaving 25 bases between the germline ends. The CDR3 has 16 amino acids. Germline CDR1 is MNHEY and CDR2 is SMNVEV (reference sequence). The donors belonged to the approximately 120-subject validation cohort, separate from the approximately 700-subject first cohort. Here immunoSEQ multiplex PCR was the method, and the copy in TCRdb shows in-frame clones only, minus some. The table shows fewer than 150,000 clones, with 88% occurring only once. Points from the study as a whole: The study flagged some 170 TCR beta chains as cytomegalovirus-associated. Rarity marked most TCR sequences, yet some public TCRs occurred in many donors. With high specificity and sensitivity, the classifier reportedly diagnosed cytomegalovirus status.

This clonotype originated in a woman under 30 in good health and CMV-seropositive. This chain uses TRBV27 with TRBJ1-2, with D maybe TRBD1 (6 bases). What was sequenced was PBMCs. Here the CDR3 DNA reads TGTGCCAGCAGTTCCCCGGGGGGCGCGGGGCTCTTACACTACACCTTC. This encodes CASSSPGGAGLLHYTF.